The 22 T cell receptor beta chains listed next were all sequenced from one sample in a study of cytomegalovirus exposure and HLA in healthy donors. PCR primers comprised 60 Vbeta and 13 Jbeta primers. Here immunoSEQ multiplex PCR was the method, and the copy in TCRdb shows in-frame clones only, minus some. This sample yields approximately 140,000 clones, of which roughly 88% are seen a single time; less than 3.5% belongs to the top ten. The material sequenced was PBMCs. These TCRs come from a man aged 50 to 60 in good health and CMV-seronegative.

The rearrangement uses TRBV10-3 and TRBJ1-4; 7 nucleotides match TRBD1. Germline V CDR1 and CDR2: ENHRY, SYGVKD. J gave up 7 bases and V 0 bases, and 8 bases lay outside the gene matches. The CDR3 has 16 amino acids. CDR3 nucleotide sequence: TGTGCCATCAGTGAGTCGGTATCAGGGGGAAGTGAAAAACTGTTTTTT. Its translation is CAISESVSGGSEKLFF.

This chain uses TRBV5-1 with TRBJ2-2; 9 bases align to TRBD1. The V gene's germline CDR1 is SGHRS and CDR2 YFSETQ. CDR3 length: 16 residues. The ends lost 2 bases at V and 3 bases at J; junction bases unmatched: 5. CDR3 nucleotide sequence: TGCGCCAGCAGCTTACAGGGGGCCCCCCACACCGGGGAGCTGTTTTTT. As protein: CASSLQGAPHTGELFF.

The chain links TRBV27 to TRBJ2-5; TRBD2 might be the D (5 bases). The last part of the DNA fits TRBJ2-7 better; the J call may be wrong. The CDR3 is 13 amino acids. CDR1 is MNHEY and CDR2 is SMNVEV in the germline V gene (reference sequence). The CDR3 DNA is TGTGCCAGCAGTCGGGATGCCCGGTACGAGCAGTACTTC. Encoded protein: CASSRDARYEQYF.

The chain recombines TRBV7-9 with TRBJ1-1; 7 bases are a match to TRBD1. The CDR3 covers 14 residues. Germline V gene sequence: CDR1 SEHNR, CDR2 FQNEAQ (reference sequence). The ends lost 6 bases at V and 3 bases at J; junction bases unmatched: 7. The CDR3 DNA follows: TGTGCCAGCAGGTCTACTACAGGGGACACTGAAGCTTTCTTT. Its protein product is CASRSTTGDTEAFF.

The chain is built from TRBV5-1 and TRBJ1-3, with TRBD1 as a possible D gene (5 bases). CDR1 and CDR2 (germline): SGHRS, YFSETQ. Deletions cut 4 bases from V and 8 bases from J, with 13 bases between. This CDR3 has 13 residues. CDR3 amino acids: CASSTIPGYTIYF. The CDR3 nucleotides are TGCGCCAGCAGCACCATCCCAGGGTACACCATATATTTT.

The chain couples TRBV5-6 to TRBJ2-3, with 8 positions matching TRBD1. The junction had 3 bases not matched to a gene; V was cut back by 2 bases and J by 1 base. The germline V gene has CDR1 SGHDT and CDR2 YYEEEE. The CDR3 has 15 amino acids. The CDR3: CASSFGQGRTDTQYF. CDR3 nucleotide sequence: TGTGCCAGCAGCTTCGGACAGGGACGCACAGATACGCAGTATTTT.

This clone was seen once. This rearrangement joins TRBV2 to TRBJ2-7; D might be TRBD1 (6 bases). CDR3 length: 15 residues. V lost 3 bases, J lost 2 bases, and 14 bases lay in between. Germline V gives CDR1 SNHLY, CDR2 FYNNEI. CDR3 sequence (DNA): TGTGCCAGCAGTGACGGGTCAGGGGCCCCCTACGAGCAGTACTTC. It is translated as CASSDGSGAPYEQYF.

In regard to this clone: One end of the junction does not line up with germline, which may come from a read error. The chain couples TRBV7-9 to TRBJ1-4; D is ambiguous. The germline V gene has CDR1 SEHNR and CDR2 FQNEAQ (reference sequence). CDR3 length equals 12 residues. The CDR3: CSSSSPIGKLFF. Written as DNA, the CDR3 is TGTTCCAGCAGCTCACCAATCGGGAAACTGTTTTTT.

The chain is built from TRBV25-1 and TRBJ1-5, with 10 bases identical to TRBD1. J gave up 5 bases and V 9 bases, and 4 bases lay outside the gene matches. The CDR3 is 13 residues long. Germline CDR1 reads MGHDK; CDR2 reads SYGVNS. The CDR3 region is CASQGQGYQPQHF. CDR3 bases: TGTGCCAGTCAGGGACAGGGGTATCAGCCCCAGCATTTT.

The V gene is TRBV13, the J gene TRBJ2-7; a possible D gene is TRBD2 (6 bases). This CDR3 is 14 amino acids long. CDR1 is PRHDT and CDR2 is FYEKMQ in the germline V gene (reference sequence). Trimming cost V 0 bases and J 7 bases, with 13 bases left between them. CDR3 coding DNA: TGTGCCAGCAGCTTAGGGCCTCCGGGGAGGGAGCAGTACTTC. Residues: CASSLGPPGREQYF. Full variable domain (missing parts from reference TRBV13 and TRBJ2-7): AAGVIQSPRHLIKEKRETATLKCYPIPRHDTVYWYQQGPGQDPQFLISFYEKMQSDKGSIPDRFSAQQFSDYHSELNMSSLELGDSALYFCASSLGPPGREQYFGPGTRLTVT.

CDR3 bases: TGCGCCAGCAGCCAAGTAACAGGGCGCGGCTACACCTTC. Translation: CASSQVTGRGYTF. The chain couples TRBV4-3 to TRBJ1-2; D perhaps matches TRBD1 (6 bases). Germline lookup yields CDR1 LGHNA and CDR2 YSLEER. CDR3 length: 13 residues. Trimming shortened V by 1 base and J by 8 bases, and 11 bases separated the two germline ends.

The chain links TRBV18 to TRBJ2-7, with 9 bases that match TRBD1. Unmatched junction bases numbered 2, after V lost 8 bases and J lost 0 bases. The length of the CDR3 is 13 residues. CDR1 is KGHSH and CDR2 is LQKENI in the germline V gene. The CDR3 reads CASGTGLSYEQYF. The CDR3 nucleotides are TGTGCCAGCGGGACAGGGCTCTCCTACGAGCAGTACTTC. Drawing the rest from reference TRBV18 and TRBJ2-7, the complete variable domain is NAGVMQNPRHLVRRRGQEARLRCSPMKGHSHVYWYRQLPEEGLKFMVYLQKENIIDESGMPKERFSAEFPKEGPSILRIQQVVRGDSAAYFCASGTGLSYEQYFGPGTRLTVT.

The V and J genes are TRBV29-1 and TRBJ2-3; 8 nucleotides match TRBD2. Per germline, CDR1 SQVTM and CDR2 ANQGSEA. This CDR3 region has 14 residues. J lost 6 bases, V lost 7 bases, and 12 bases had no gene match. The chain's CDR3 is CSARRGGAEDTQYF. In DNA, the CDR3 is TGCAGCGCCCGTCGGGGGGGCGCCGAGGATACGCAGTATTTT.

V gene TRBV5-8 combines with J gene TRBJ1-2, with D possibly matching TRBD1 (6 bases). Germline lookup yields CDR1 SGHTS and CDR2 YDEGEE. There are 13 residues in the CDR3. V dropped 4 bases and J dropped 2 bases, with 9 bases sitting between them. Written as DNA, the CDR3 is TGTGCCAGCAGCCCGGACAGCAACTATGGCTACACCTTC. Its protein product is CASSPDSNYGYTF.

This clone was recorded only once. The chain carries TRBV4-1 and TRBJ2-7; D perhaps matches TRBD2 (7 bases). Germline CDR1 MGHRA, CDR2 YSYEKL. The germline V and J ends were trimmed by 4 bases and 1 base, with 20 bases remaining between them. CDR3 length: 17 amino acids. The CDR3 DNA is TGCGCCAGCAGCCTAGGAAGGGGGGGGACATGGTCCTACGAGCAGTACTTC. Translating gives CASSLGRGGTWSYEQYF.

The J gene is TRBJ2-1, the V gene TRBV7-3, with 8 bases lining up with TRBD2. Germline CDR1 reads SGHTA; CDR2 reads FQGTGA. V shed 5 bases, J shed 1 base, and the junction held 7 bases outside the gene matches. The length of the CDR3 is 16 residues. The CDR3 bases are TGTGCCAGCAGCCCCAGCGGGGGACGTTCCTACAATGAGCAGTTCTTC. This translates into CASSPSGGRSYNEQFF.

This clone was recorded a few times. The gene calls are TRBV5-4 and TRBJ2-7, with a possible D match to TRBD2 (6 bases). The V gene lost 2 bases and the J gene lost 5 bases, with 14 bases spanning the gap. CDR3 length equals 14 residues. In germline, CDR1 is SGHNT, CDR2 YYREEE (reference sequence). In DNA, the CDR3 is TGTGCCAGCAGCTTACGGGGGACCCTCGACGAGCAGTACTTC. Encoded protein: CASSLRGTLDEQYF.

This clone was seen only a few times. The V and J genes are TRBV30 and TRBJ1-2; 7 bases agree with TRBD1. CDR3 length: 16 residues. CDR1 and CDR2 (germline): GTSNPN, SVGIG (reference sequence). The J segment lost 4 bases and the V segment lost 5 bases, leaving 16 bases of the junction unmatched. For the CDR3, the DNA is TGTGCCTGGGCTGAGATGGGACAGCTAAACTCCTATGGCTACACCTTC. Translating gives CAWAEMGQLNSYGYTF.

Concerning this clone: The junction does not match germline at one end; this may be a read error. The genes are TRBV7-9 and TRBJ2-7, with unresolved D. CDR3 length equals 12 residues. Germline V gives CDR1 SEHNR, CDR2 FQNEAQ (reference sequence). The DNA of the CDR3 is TGTTCCAGCAGCCGGGTCCTCTACGAGCAGTACTTC. This translates into CSSSRVLYEQYF.

The V call is TRBV6-6, the J call TRBJ1-6; possible D gene TRBD1, 5 bases. The V end lost 2 bases, the J end lost 12 bases, and 14 bases lay between the germline ends. The length of the CDR3 is 14 residues. Looked up from germline, CDR1 is MNHNY and CDR2 is SVGAGI (reference sequence). The CDR3 reads CASSYRRTGEPLHF. For the CDR3, the DNA is TGTGCCAGCAGTTACCGCAGGACGGGGGAACCCCTCCACTTT.

The V and J genes are TRBV5-4 and TRBJ1-3; D ambiguous. CDR3 length equals 14 residues. Trimming cost V 0 bases and J 3 bases, with 7 bases left between them. Germline loops: CDR1 SGHNT, CDR2 YYREEE (reference sequence). In nucleotides, the CDR3 is TGTGCCAGCAGCTTGGCCGGCGGTGGAAACACCATATATTTT. It codes for CASSLAGGGNTIYF.

V usage is TRBV12-5 and J usage is TRBJ1-4; D call uncertain. CDR1 and CDR2 (germline): LGHNT, FRNRAP. The V gene lost 2 bases and the J gene lost 2 bases, with 9 bases spanning the gap. The CDR3 spans 15 residues. CDR3 nucleotides: TGTGCTAGTGGTTTGACAGTTGGGACTAATGAAAAACTGTTTTTT. Translating it yields CASGLTVGTNEKLFF.